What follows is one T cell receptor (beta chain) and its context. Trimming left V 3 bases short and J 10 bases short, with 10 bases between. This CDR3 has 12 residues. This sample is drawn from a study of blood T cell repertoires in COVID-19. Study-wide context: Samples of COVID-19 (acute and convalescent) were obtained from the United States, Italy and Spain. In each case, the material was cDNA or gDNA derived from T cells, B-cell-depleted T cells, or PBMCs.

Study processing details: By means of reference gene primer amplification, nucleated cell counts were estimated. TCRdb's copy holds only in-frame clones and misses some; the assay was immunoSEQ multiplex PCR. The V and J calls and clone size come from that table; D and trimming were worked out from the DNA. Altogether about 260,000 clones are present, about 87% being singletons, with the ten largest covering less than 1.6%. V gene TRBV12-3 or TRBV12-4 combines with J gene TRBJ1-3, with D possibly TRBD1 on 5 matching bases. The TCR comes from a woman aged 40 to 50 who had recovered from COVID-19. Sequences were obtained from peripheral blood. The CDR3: CASSLQGRTIYF. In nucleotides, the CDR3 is TGTGCCAGCAGTTTGCAGGGAAGAACCATATATTTT.